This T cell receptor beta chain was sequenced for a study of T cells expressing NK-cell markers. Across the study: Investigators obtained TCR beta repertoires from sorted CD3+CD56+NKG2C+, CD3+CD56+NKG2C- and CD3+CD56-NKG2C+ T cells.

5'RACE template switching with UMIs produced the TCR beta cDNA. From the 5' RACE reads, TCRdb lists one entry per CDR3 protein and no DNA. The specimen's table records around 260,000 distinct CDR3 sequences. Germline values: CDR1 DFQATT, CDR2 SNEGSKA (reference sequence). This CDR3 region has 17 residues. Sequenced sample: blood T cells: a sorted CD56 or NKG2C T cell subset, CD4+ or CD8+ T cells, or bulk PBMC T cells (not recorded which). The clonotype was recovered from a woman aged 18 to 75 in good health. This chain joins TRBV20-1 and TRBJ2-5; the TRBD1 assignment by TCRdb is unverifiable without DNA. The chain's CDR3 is CSARDRMIRDSQETQYF.